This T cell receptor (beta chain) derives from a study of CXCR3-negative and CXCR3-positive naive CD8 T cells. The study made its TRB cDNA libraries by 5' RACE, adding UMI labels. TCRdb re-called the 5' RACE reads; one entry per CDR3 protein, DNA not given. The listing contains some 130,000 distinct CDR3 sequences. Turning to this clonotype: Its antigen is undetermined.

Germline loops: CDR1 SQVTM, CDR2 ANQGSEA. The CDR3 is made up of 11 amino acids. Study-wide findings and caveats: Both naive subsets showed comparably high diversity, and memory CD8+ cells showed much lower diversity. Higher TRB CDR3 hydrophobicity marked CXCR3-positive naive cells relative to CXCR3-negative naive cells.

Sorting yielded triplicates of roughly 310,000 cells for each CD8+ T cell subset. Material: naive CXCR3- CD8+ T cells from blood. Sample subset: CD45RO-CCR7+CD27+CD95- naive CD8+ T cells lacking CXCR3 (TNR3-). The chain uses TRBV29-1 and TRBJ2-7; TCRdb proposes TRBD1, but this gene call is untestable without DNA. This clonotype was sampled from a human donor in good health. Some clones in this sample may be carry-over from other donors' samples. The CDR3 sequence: CSVVRQGIWYF.